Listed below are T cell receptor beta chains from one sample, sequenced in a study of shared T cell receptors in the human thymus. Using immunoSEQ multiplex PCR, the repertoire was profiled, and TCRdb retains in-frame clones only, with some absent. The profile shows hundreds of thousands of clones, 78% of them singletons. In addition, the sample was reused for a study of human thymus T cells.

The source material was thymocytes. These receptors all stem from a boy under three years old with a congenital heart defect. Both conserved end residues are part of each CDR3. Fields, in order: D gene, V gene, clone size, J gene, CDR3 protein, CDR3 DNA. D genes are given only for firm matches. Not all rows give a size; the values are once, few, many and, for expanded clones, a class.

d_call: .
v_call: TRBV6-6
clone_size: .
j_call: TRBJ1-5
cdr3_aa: CASSYETDNNQPQHF
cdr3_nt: TGTGCCAGCAGTTACGAGACAGATAACAATCAGCCCCAGCATTTT

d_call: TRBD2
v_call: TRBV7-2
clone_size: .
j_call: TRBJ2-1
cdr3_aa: CASSTRLAGLNEQFF
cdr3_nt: TGTGCCAGCAGCACCCGACTAGCGGGGCTAAATGAGCAGTTCTTC

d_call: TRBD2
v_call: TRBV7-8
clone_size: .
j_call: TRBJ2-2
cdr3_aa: CASSLVVGRAGFGELFF
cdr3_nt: TGTGCCAGCAGCTTAGTGGTCGGGAGGGCCGGGTTCGGGGAGCTGTTTTTT

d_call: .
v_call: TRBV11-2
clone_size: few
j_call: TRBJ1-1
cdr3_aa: CASSLEKTNTEAFF
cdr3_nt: TGTGCCAGCAGCTTGGAGAAGACGAACACTGAAGCTTTCTTT

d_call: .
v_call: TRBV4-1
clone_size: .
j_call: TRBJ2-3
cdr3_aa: CASSQETGDTQYF
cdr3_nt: TGCGCCAGCAGCCAAGAAACGGGAGATACGCAGTATTTT

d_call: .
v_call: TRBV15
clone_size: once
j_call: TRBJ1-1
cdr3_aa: CATSGEHPYTEAFF
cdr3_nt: TGTGCCACCAGCGGGGAGCACCCTTACACTGAAGCTTTCTTT

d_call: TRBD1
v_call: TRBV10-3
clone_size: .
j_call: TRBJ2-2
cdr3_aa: CAISGTGAKDTGELFF
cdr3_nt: TGTGCCATCAGTGGGACAGGGGCGAAAGACACCGGGGAGCTGTTTTTT

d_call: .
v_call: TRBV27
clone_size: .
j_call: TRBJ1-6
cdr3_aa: CASSFGVFRRGSYNSPLHF
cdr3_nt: TGTGCCAGCAGTTTCGGCGTCTTCAGGAGAGGGTCCTATAATTCACCCCTCCACTTT

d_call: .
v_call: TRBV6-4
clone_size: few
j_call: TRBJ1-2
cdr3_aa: CASSDTQNGYTF
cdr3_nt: TGTGCCAGCAGTGACACGCAGAATGGCTACACCTTC

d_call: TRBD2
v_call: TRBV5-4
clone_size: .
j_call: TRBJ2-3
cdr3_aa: CASSSGGDRQYF
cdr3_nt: TGTGCCAGCAGCTCGGGGGGTGATCGGCAGTATTTT

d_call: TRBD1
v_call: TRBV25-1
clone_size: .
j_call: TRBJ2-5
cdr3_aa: CASSLNRDRRRGTQYF
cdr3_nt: TGTGCCAGCAGTTTAAACCGGGACAGGCGACGAGGGACCCAGTACTTC

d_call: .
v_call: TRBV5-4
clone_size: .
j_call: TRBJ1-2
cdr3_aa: CASSPPGHANYGYTF
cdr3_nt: TGTGCCAGCAGCCCCCCGGGACACGCTAACTATGGCTACACCTTC

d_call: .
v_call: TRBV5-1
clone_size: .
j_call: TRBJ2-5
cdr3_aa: CASSGVANRIGETQYF
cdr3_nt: TGCGCCAGCAGCGGGGTCGCCAACAGGATCGGCGAGACCCAGTACTTC

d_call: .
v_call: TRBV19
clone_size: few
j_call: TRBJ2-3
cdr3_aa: CASSGKPTDTQYF
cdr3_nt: TGTGCCAGTAGCGGGAAGCCCACAGATACGCAGTATTTT

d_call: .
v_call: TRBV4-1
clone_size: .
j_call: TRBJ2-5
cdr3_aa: CASSPTWERQQETQYF
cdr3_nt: TGCGCCAGCAGCCCCACATGGGAGCGGCAGCAAGAGACCCAGTACTTC

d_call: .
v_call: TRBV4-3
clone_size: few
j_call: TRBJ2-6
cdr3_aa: CASSPQSRRAASGANVLTF
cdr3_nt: TGCGCCAGCAGCCCCCAAAGTAGGAGGGCAGCCTCTGGGGCCAACGTCCTGACTTTC

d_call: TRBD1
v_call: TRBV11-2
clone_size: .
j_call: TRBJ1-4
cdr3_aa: CASSCNRGPVHEKLFF
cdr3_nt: TGTGCCAGCAGCTGTAACAGGGGGCCGGTTCATGAAAAACTGTTTTTT

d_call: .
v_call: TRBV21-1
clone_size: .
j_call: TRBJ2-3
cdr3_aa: CASSSGRAGADTQYF
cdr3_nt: TGTGCCAGCAGCAGCGGGAGGGCCGGGGCAGATACGCAGTATTTT

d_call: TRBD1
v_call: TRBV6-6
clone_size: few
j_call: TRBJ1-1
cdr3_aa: CAMRTGRGDEAFF
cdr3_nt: TGTGCCATGAGGACAGGGCGAGGGGATGAAGCTTTCTTT

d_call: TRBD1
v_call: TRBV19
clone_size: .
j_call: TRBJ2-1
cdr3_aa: CASSIGQGSSYNEQFF
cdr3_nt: TGTGCCAGTAGTATAGGACAGGGTTCCTCCTACAATGAGCAGTTCTTC

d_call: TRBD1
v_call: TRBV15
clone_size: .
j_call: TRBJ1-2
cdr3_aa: CATSSVDRGYGYTF
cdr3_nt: TGTGCCACCAGCAGTGTTGACAGGGGTTATGGCTACACCTTC

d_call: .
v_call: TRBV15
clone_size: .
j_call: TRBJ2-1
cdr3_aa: CATSNRDIYNEQFF
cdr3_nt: TGTGCCACCAGCAACCGGGACATTTACAATGAACAGTTCTTC

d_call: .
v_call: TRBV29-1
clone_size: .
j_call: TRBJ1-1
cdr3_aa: CSVVTDHEAFF
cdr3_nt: TGCAGCGTTGTGACAGACCATGAAGCTTTCTTT

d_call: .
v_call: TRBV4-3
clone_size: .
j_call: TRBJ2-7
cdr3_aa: CASSQDTDGGFYEQYF
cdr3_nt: TGCGCCAGCAGCCAAGATACGGATGGGGGGTTCTACGAGCAGTACTTC

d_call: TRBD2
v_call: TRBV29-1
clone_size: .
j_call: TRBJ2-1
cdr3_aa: CSGTTGTSGRAVDNEQFF
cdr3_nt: TGCAGCGGGACCACTGGGACTAGCGGGAGGGCCGTGGACAATGAGCAGTTCTTC

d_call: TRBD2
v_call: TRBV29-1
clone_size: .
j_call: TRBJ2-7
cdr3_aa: CSVGASGRGEQYF
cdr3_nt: TGCAGCGTTGGGGCTAGCGGGAGAGGCGAGCAGTACTTC

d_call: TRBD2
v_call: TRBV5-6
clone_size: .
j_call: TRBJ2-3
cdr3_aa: CASSLSSGRGGTDTQYF
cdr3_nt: TGTGCCAGCAGCTTGAGTAGCGGGAGAGGGGGCACAGATACGCAGTATTTT

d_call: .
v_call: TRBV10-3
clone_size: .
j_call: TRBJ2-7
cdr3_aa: CAISVQGTYEQYF
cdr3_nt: TGTGCCATCAGTGTGCAGGGAACCTACGAGCAGTACTTC

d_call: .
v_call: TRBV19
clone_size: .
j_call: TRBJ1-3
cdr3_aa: CASSIGAAGNTIYF
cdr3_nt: TGTGCCAGTAGTATAGGGGCAGCCGGAAACACCATATATTTT

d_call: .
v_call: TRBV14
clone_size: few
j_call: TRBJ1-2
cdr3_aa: CASSQDPRDYGYTF
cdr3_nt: TGTGCCAGCAGCCAAGATCCCAGGGATTATGGCTACACCTTC

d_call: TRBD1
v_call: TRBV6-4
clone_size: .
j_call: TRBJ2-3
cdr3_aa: CASSTGGRGTDTQYF
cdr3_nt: TGTGCCAGCAGCACTGGTGGCAGGGGGACAGATACGCAGTATTTT

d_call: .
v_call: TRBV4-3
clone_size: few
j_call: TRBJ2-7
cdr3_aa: CASSPGGASSYEQYF
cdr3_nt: TGCGCCAGCAGCCCTGGCGGGGCCAGCTCCTACGAGCAGTACTTC

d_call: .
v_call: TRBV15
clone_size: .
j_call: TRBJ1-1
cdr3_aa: CATSRVYTGLGTEAFF
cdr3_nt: TGTGCCACCAGCAGGGTATATACAGGTTTGGGGACTGAAGCTTTCTTT

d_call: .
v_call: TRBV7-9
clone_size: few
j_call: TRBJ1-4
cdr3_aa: CASSPGDATNEKLFF
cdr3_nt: TGTGCCAGCAGCCCCGGGGATGCAACTAATGAAAAACTGTTTTTT

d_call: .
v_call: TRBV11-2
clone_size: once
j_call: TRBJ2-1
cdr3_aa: CASSQPEGNNEQFF
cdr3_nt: TGTGCCAGCAGCCAACCGGAGGGAAACAATGAGCAGTTCTTC

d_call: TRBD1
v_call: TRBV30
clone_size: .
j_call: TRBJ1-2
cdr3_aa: CAWRHPGQGADYGYTF
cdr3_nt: TGTGCCTGGAGACATCCGGGACAGGGGGCGGACTATGGCTACACCTTC

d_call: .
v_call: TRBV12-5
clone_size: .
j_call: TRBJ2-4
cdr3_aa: CASALMGVGKNIQYF
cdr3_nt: TGTGCTAGTGCCCTAATGGGAGTGGGCAAAAACATTCAGTACTTC

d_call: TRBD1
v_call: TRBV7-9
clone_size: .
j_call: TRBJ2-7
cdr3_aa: CASGSGQGNTYEQYF
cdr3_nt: TGTGCCAGCGGATCGGGACAGGGCAACACCTACGAGCAGTACTTC

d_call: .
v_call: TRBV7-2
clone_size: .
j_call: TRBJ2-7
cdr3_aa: CASSPSRRGTYEQYF
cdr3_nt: TGTGCCAGCAGCCCTAGCCGTCGGGGGACCTACGAGCAGTACTTC

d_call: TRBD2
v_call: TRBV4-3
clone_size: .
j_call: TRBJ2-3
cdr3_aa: CASSQVTSGRARDTQYF
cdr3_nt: TGCGCCAGCAGCCAAGTGACTAGCGGGAGGGCCCGGGATACGCAGTATTTT

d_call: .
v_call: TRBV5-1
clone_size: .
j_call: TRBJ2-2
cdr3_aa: CASSLRDTTTGELFF
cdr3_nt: TGCGCCAGCAGCCTCCGGGACACAACGACCGGGGAGCTGTTTTTT

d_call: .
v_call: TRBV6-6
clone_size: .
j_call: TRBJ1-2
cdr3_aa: CASSRHANYGYTF
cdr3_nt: TGTGCCAGCAGCCGACACGCTAACTATGGCTACACCTTC

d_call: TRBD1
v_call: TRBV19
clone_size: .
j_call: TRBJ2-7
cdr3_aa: CASRNRGQYEQYF
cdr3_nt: TGTGCCAGTAGAAATAGGGGGCAATACGAGCAGTACTTC

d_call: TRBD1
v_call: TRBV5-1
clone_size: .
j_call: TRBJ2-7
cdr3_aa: CASSGGQAEYEQYF
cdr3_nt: TGCGCCAGCAGCGGTGGACAGGCCGAGTACGAGCAGTACTTC

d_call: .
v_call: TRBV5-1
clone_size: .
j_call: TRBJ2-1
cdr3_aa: CASSLGTGKQFF
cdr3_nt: TGCGCCAGCAGCTTGGGAACAGGGAAGCAGTTCTTC

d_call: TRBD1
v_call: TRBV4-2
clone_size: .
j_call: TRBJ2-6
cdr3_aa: CASRSPGQGRSGANVLTF
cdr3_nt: TGTGCCAGCAGGAGTCCGGGACAGGGACGGTCTGGGGCCAACGTCCTGACTTTC

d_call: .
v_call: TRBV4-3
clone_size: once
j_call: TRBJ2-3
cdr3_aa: CASSQERGNGGRGHTDTQYF
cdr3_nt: TGCGCCAGCAGCCAAGAGCGGGGAAACGGGGGGAGGGGACACACAGATACGCAGTATTTT